This T cell receptor beta chain appears in the sequencing data of a study of blood T cell repertoires in COVID-19. Between the trimmed V and J ends, which lost 0 bases and 2 bases, there was a span of 9 bases. Germline V lookup: CDR1 MGHRA, CDR2 YSYEKL. This CDR3 is 15 amino acids long. Profiling relied on immunoSEQ multiplex PCR, and the TCRdb table lists in-frame clones only, not all of them. The sample carries 100,000 to 150,000 clones, roughly 91% recorded once. The chain is built from TRBV4-1 and TRBJ2-3, with D perhaps TRBD2 (5 bases). The TCR comes from a human donor in a cohort sampled during active COVID-19. The sequenced sample was peripheral blood. This chain's CDR3 is CASSQESRDTDTQYF. The CDR3 DNA reads TGCGCCAGCAGCCAAGAGTCCCGGGACACAGATACGCAGTATTTT.